This T cell receptor beta chain was found in a study of blood T cells in healthy people across ages (dated by TCRdb to about 2015). General notes on the study: In model experiments, template switching captured about one uniquely barcoded TCR beta cDNA molecule for every two T cells. To track age-related changes in TCR beta repertoire diversity, the study relied on deep sequencing normalized with unique cDNA molecular identifiers. Donors were grouped into four age groups: young (average approximately 15 years), middle-aged (around 39), aged (roughly 62) and long-lived (less than 85). The study analyzed two additional independent replicas of 1 million unique cDNA reads from the same blood draw for two donors, one aged 18 to 30 and one aged 80 or older. To avoid experimental bias, donors of different ages were spread randomly across the sequencing lanes.

Donors were a few dozen systemically healthy Caucasian individuals from Russia aged roughly 6 to 90 years. About 9.8 milliliters of peripheral blood were drawn from each donor into EDTA-treated Vacutainer tubes. Ficoll-Paque density-gradient centrifugation was used to isolate PBMCs, with at least 6.5 million per sample. Total RNA was extracted from PBMCs with Trizol reagent, with at least 6 micrograms obtained per sample. For every donor, flow cytometry on a PBMC aliquot measured the percentage of naive CD45RAhigh/CD27high T cells. Concerning this clonotype: Its specific antigen is unknown. No base quality values were provided; no much bigger clone lies one nucleotide off.

V was cut back by 0 bases and J by 9 bases, leaving a gap of 16 bases between them. Reading the germline V gene gives CDR1 SGDLS and CDR2 YYNGEE. The CDR3 covers 14 residues, taking in both the cysteine and the phenylalanine. The read is trimmed to its CDR3 DNA, 42 bases read in frame from base 1. Libraries were built with 5' RACE. The reads were generated on an Illumina HiSeq 2500. A second PCR of roughly 6 to 12 cycles was performed with a sample-barcoded 5' primer and a J-beta primer mix. Each TCR beta cDNA molecule received a unique molecular identifier from a template-switch 5' adaptor carrying 12 random nucleotides. Each sample yielded at least 3 million CDR3-containing paired-end reads. First-strand cDNA was synthesized from all RNA with the Mint cDNA synthesis kit, primed by a TRBC-specific oligonucleotide. After uracil-DNA glycosylase treatment, a first 18-cycle PCR used universal primers M1SS and BC2_uni_R on all cDNA. The study's processing was this. For normalization, 1 million high-quality reads were randomly selected from each sample, with every read carrying a distinct molecular identifier. Instead of being binned into consensus sequences, reads that shared molecular identifiers were thrown out. MiTCR, with a Q25 quality threshold and the strictest error-elimination algorithm, was used for CDR3 identification, clonotype clustering and error correction. Lower-bound total TCR beta diversity was estimated with a nonparametric unseen species model using Euler transformation. TCRdb passed the public sequencing reads through fastp at Q25 and MiXCR, retaining productive beta sequences. Each entry is one CDR3 protein sequence, shown with its most common DNA and genes. The V and J calls shown here were made by TCRdb, not taken from the authors' results. The sample table holds hundreds of thousands of distinct CDR3 sequences, of which 35% to 50% were seen once. The ten largest clonotypes hold about a sixth of the sample.

The paper's findings and limits, for the study overall: Conclusive comparison of naive and antigen-experienced compartments was prevented by the profiling of bulk unsorted PBMCs. Estimates of total diversity based on one million sequenced T cells were regarded as lower bounds and as underestimates. Donor CMV infection status was unknown, potentially confounding age-related changes in expanded clonotypes. The percentage of naive T cells measured by flow cytometry correlated strongly with observed TCR beta diversity. Compared with the aged group, the long-lived group had more naive CD4+ T cells, fewer expanded clones and increased TCR diversity, a pattern suggesting age selection. Observed TCR beta diversity per million T cells fell roughly linearly with age, and a significant reduction was already apparent by age around 40.

In this chain, TRBV9 is recombined with TRBJ2-7; the D gene cannot be resolved reliably. What was sequenced was blood. The TCR originated in an elderly man in good health. The DNA sequence is given as TGTGCCAGCAGCGTAGGACCGCTAGGCGACGGGCAGTACTTC. This is translated as CASSVGPLGDGQYF.